This passage covers 12 T cell receptor beta chains from one sample sequenced in a study of identical twins. TCRdb reprocessed the 5' RACE reads with MiXCR, giving one entry per CDR3 protein. The data contain 450,000 to 600,000 distinct CDR3 sequences, about 22% of them singletons. The same data also contributed to another study, on yellow fever vaccine responses in identical twins.

The material sequenced was CD4+ T cells sorted from blood. Receptor source: a woman under 30 in good health.

V usage is TRBV6-2 or TRBV6-3 and J usage is TRBJ2-3; D gene ambiguous. The CDR3 has 13 amino acids. Trimming took 6 bases from V and 7 from J, leaving 14 bases between them. Germline CDR1 reads MNHEY; CDR2 reads SVGEGT. CDR3 sequence reads: CASSPDEMYTQYF. The CDR3 DNA sequence: TGTGCCAGCAGCCCGGACGAGATGTATACGCAGTATTTT.

Ten or more counts support this clonotype. V usage is TRBV2 and J usage is TRBJ2-1, with D perhaps TRBD2 (5 bases). The CDR3 consists of 15 residues. Deletions cut 3 bases from V and 0 bases from J, with 9 bases between. The V gene's germline CDR1 is SNHLY and CDR2 FYNNEI. CDR3 amino acids: CASSDEGSSYNEQFF. The CDR3 DNA follows: TGTGCCAGCAGTGATGAGGGAAGCTCCTACAATGAGCAGTTCTTC.

The chain recombines TRBV9 with TRBJ2-1; TRBD2 agrees at 13 bases. Germline loops: CDR1 SGDLS, CDR2 YYNGEE. The length of the CDR3 is 17 residues. Trimming cost V 4 bases and J 6 bases; bases outside gene matches: 10. The CDR3 reads CASSHTSGRGKGNEQFF. The CDR3, as DNA: TGTGCCAGCAGCCACACTAGCGGGAGGGGGAAAGGCAATGAGCAGTTCTTC.

The V gene is TRBV11-2, the J gene TRBJ2-1; 9 bases align to TRBD1. The CDR3 is made up of 15 amino acids. Germline CDR1 and CDR2: SGHAT and FQNNGV. Trimming cost V 4 bases and J 5 bases; bases outside gene matches: 6. CDR3 protein: CASSSPGQGNNEQFF. CDR3 coding DNA: TGTGCCAGCAGCTCACCGGGACAGGGAAACAATGAGCAGTTCTTC. Full variable domain (rest looked up from reference TRBV11-2 and TRBJ2-1): EAGVAQSPRYKIIEKRQSVAFWCNPISGHATLYWYQQILGQGPKLLIQFQNNGVVDDSQLPKDRFSAERLKGVDSTLKIQPAKLEDSAVYLCASSSPGQGNNEQFFGPGTRLTVL.

The CDR3 bases are TGTGCCAGCAGTGAGGGGCCCGGACTGAGCACAGATACGCAGTATTTT. This gives the protein CASSEGPGLSTDTQYF. The chain joins TRBV6-1 to TRBJ2-3, with D perhaps TRBD1 or TRBD2 (5 bases each). The CDR3 covers 16 residues. Per the germline V gene, CDR1 is MNHNS and CDR2 is SASEGT. V lost 3 bases and J 0 bases, leaving 13 bases between the germline ends.

The genes are TRBV2 and TRBJ2-3, with TRBD2 identical over 7 bases. The CDR3 length is 17 residues. V shed 5 bases, J shed 2 bases, and the junction held 13 bases outside the gene matches. Germline CDR1 SNHLY, CDR2 FYNNEI. As DNA, the CDR3 is TGTGCCAGCAGTCGCTCGAAGACTAGCCGGCACACAGATACGCAGTATTTT. Its translation: CASSRSKTSRHTDTQYF.

CDR3 bases: TGTGCCAGCACCAGCCGTAGCGGGAGTGGGACCCAGTACTTC. Translated: CASTSRSGSGTQYF. V gene TRBV12-3 or TRBV12-4 combines with J gene TRBJ2-5, with TRBD2 matching 9 bases. J lost 7 bases, V lost 7 bases, and 10 bases had no gene match. This CDR3 spans 14 amino acids.

V gene TRBV5-6 combines with J gene TRBJ2-7, with D uncertain. V lost 1 base and J lost 4, with 3 bases in between. The germline V gene encodes CDR1 SGHDT and CDR2 YYEEEE. This CDR3 contains 11 residues. CDR3 coding DNA: TGTGCCAGCAGCTTGTATTACGAGCAGTACGTC. Amino acid sequence: CASSLYYEQYV.

This clonotype has just a few counts. The V call is TRBV12-3 or TRBV12-4, the J call TRBJ2-5; D unclear. V was pared by 6 bases and J by 2 bases, with 13 bases between. The CDR3 is 14 residues long. The CDR3 coding sequence is TGTGCCAGCAGCTTCCCAATGCAGCAAGAGACCCAGTACTTC. It codes for CASSFPMQQETQYF.

This clonotype was seen a handful of times. The chain joins TRBV28 to TRBJ2-2; D call uncertain. The CDR3 contains 14 residues. CDR1 is MDHEN, CDR2 SYDVKM, per germline. Deletions cut 7 bases from V and 0 bases from J, with 9 bases between. The CDR3 coding sequence is TGTGCCAGCATGGGTGCCGCGAACACCGGGGAGCTGTTTTTT. This sequence encodes CASMGAANTGELFF.

The chain combines TRBV7-9 with TRBJ1-2; D is unclear. Germline V gives CDR1 SEHNR, CDR2 FQNEAQ (reference sequence). V shed 7 bases and J shed 0 bases, with 15 bases lying between them. This CDR3 has 15 amino acids. CDR3 sequence reads: CASTQPGGPNYGYTF. The CDR3 DNA follows: TGTGCCAGCACCCAACCGGGCGGTCCTAACTATGGCTACACCTTC.

The chain links TRBV27 to TRBJ2-3, with TRBD2 matching over 8 bases. The V and J ends lost 6 bases and 4 bases, in that order; junction bases with no gene match: 12. CDR1 MNHEY and CDR2 SMNVEV come from the germline V gene (reference sequence). The CDR3 extends over 16 amino acids. CDR3 coding DNA: TGTGCCAGCAGACCCCGTTTCGGGGGGGCCTCAGATACGCAGTATTTT. This sequence encodes CASRPRFGGASDTQYF.